These 19 T cell receptor beta chains originate from one sample sequenced in a study of early T cells in non-severe SARS-CoV-2 infection. TCRdb re-analysed the 5' RACE reads in MiXCR, keeping a single row per CDR3 protein. In the table there are 65,000 to 70,000 distinct CDR3 sequences, roughly 11% of which are singletons. Source material: whole blood. These receptors were obtained from an adult who was a healthcare worker with PCR-confirmed SARS-CoV-2 infection or an uninfected control (not recorded which).

The rearrangement uses TRBV10-2 and TRBJ2-5; maybe TRBD2 (6 bases). Germline CDR1 reads WSHSY; CDR2 reads SAAADI. Trimming pared 0 bases from V and 3 bases from J, leaving 14 bases between. The CDR3 length is 16 residues. CDR3 amino acids: CASSESPSSAKETQYF. In nucleotides, the CDR3 is TGCGCCAGCAGTGAGTCCCCCTCTAGCGCCAAAGAGACCCAGTACTTC.

In its sample, this clonotype was seen a few times. The rearrangement uses TRBV5-6 and TRBJ2-7; maybe TRBD1 (5 bases). The CDR3 spans 15 residues. Trimming pared 2 bases from V and 3 bases from J, leaving 15 bases between. Germline lookup yields CDR1 SGHDT and CDR2 YYEEEE. The CDR3 region is CASSFQESGYYEQYF. In nucleotides, the CDR3 is TGTGCCAGCAGCTTTCAGGAATCAGGGTACTACGAGCAGTACTTC. Combining the CDR3 with reference TRBV5-6 and TRBJ2-7 gives the whole variable domain DAGVTQSPTHLIKTRGQQVTLRCSPKSGHDTVSWYQQALGQGPQFIFQYYEEEERQRGNFPDRFSGHQFPNYSSELNVNALLLGDSALYLCASSFQESGYYEQYFGPGTRLTVT.

The chain recombines TRBV10-2 with TRBJ2-3, with TRBD2 matching 10 bases. The CDR3 has 13 residues. Looked up from germline, CDR1 is WSHSY and CDR2 is SAAADI. V dropped 11 bases and J dropped 4; count of bases not matched to a gene: 6. CDR3 amino acids: CAAERGGADTQYF. CDR3 coding DNA: TGCGCCGCGGAGCGGGGGGGCGCAGATACGCAGTATTTT.

V gene TRBV6-6 combines with J gene TRBJ1-6; D uncertain. CDR1 is MNHNY and CDR2 is SVGAGI in the germline V gene (reference sequence). With 7 bases removed from V and 0 bases from J, the gap between germline ends came to 16 bases. CDR3 size: 17 residues. CDR3 nucleotides: TGTGCCAGCAAGCCCTGGACCGGGAGCTCCTATAATTCACCCCTCCACTTT. Translation gives CASKPWTGSSYNSPLHF.

V gene TRBV20-1 combines with J gene TRBJ2-3; a weak D match, TRBD2 (6 bases). V gave up 7 bases and J gave up 1 base, with 12 bases separating them. Germline V lookup: CDR1 DFQATT, CDR2 SNEGSKA (reference sequence). This CDR3 comprises 13 residues. CDR3 DNA: TGCAGTGTCATGACTAGACGCACAGATACGCAGTATTTT. Translated: CSVMTRRTDTQYF.

The CDR3 DNA sequence: TGTGCCAGTAGTATTAACAGCTACAATGAGCAGTTCTTC. Its translation is CASSINSYNEQFF. The rearrangement links TRBV19 to TRBJ2-1; D gene uncertain. Germline assignment: CDR1 LNHDA and CDR2 SQIVND (reference sequence). V was shortened by 3 bases and J by 3 bases, with 6 bases between the two germline ends. This CDR3 is 13 amino acids long.

This clonotype was counted at least ten times. This chain uses TRBV20-1 with TRBJ1-5; D gene unclear. CDR1 is DFQATT, CDR2 SNEGSKA, per germline (reference sequence). The V end was cut by 4 bases, the J end by 7 bases, with 14 bases between. The CDR3 sequence is 13 residues long. This CDR3 is CSANVDGIQPQHF. The DNA for the CDR3 is TGCAGTGCTAATGTTGATGGGATCCAGCCCCAGCATTTT.

This clonotype has a handful of counts. The chain links TRBV4-1 to TRBJ2-1; D is unclear. CDR1 is MGHRA and CDR2 is YSYEKL in the germline V gene. The germline V and J ends were trimmed by 1 base and 6 bases, with 7 bases remaining between them. This CDR3 is 13 amino acids long. The DNA for the CDR3 is TGCGCCAGCAGCCAAGGCGTAGGCAATGAGCAGTTCTTC. Translation: CASSQGVGNEQFF.

This clonotype occurred a few times. CDR3: CASSQDMVGAYEQYF. The CDR3 DNA is TGCGCCAGCAGCCAAGATATGGTGGGGGCCTACGAGCAGTACTTC. The J gene is TRBJ2-7, the V gene TRBV4-3, with D possibly being TRBD1 or TRBD2 (5 bases each). This CDR3 spans 15 amino acids. Germline V CDR1 and CDR2: LGHNA, YSLEER. V was clipped by 0 bases and J by 2 bases, with 11 bases between them.

A few counts support this clonotype. The rearrangement joins TRBV28 to TRBJ2-1; 11 bases are shared with TRBD2. Germline V gene sequence: CDR1 MDHEN, CDR2 SYDVKM. V lost 8 bases, J lost 3 bases, and 3 bases stayed unmatched. CDR3 length: 14 residues. The CDR3 protein is CASRTSGRYNEQFF. DNA for the CDR3: TGTGCCAGCCGGACTAGCGGGCGCTACAATGAGCAGTTCTTC.

This clonotype was recorded a few times. This rearrangement joins TRBV12-3 or TRBV12-4 to TRBJ1-1, with a weak D call TRBD1 (5 bases). The CDR3 covers 11 residues. Between the trimmed V and J ends, which lost 11 bases and 3 bases, there was a span of 10 bases. This chain's CDR3 is CAASGDTEAFF. CDR3 nucleotide sequence: TGTGCCGCCTCGGGGGACACTGAAGCTTTCTTT.

The chain carries TRBV20-1 and TRBJ2-1, with D possibly matching TRBD2 (6 bases). The length of the CDR3 is 15 residues. V shed 4 bases and J shed 7 bases, with 20 bases lying between them. Germline CDR1 is DFQATT and CDR2 is SNEGSKA (reference sequence). CDR3 sequence: CSANFFGGMENEQFF. The CDR3 nucleotides read TGCAGTGCTAATTTCTTTGGCGGGATGGAGAATGAGCAGTTCTTC.

Here the CDR3 reads CASRSWLPDSPYTDTQYF. The CDR3 DNA reads as TGTGCCAGCAGGTCTTGGCTCCCGGACAGCCCGTACACAGATACGCAGTATTTT. The chain combines TRBV7-9 with TRBJ2-3; D is perhaps TRBD1 (6 bases). This CDR3 comprises 18 residues. Between the trimmed V and J ends, which lost 6 bases and 2 bases, there was a span of 24 bases. Germline-derived CDR1 and CDR2 are SEHNR and FQNEAQ (reference sequence).

This clonotype was counted ten times or more. The chain carries TRBV5-1 and TRBJ2-7; TRBD2 is a possible D gene (6 bases). V dropped 3 bases and J dropped 1 base, with 14 bases sitting between them. There are 15 residues in the CDR3. Germline V gene data show CDR1 as SGHRS and CDR2 as YFSETQ. CDR3 loop: CASSYTDGGSYEQYF. The CDR3 region has the DNA TGCGCCAGCAGCTATACGGACGGGGGATCCTACGAGCAGTACTTC.

This clonotype was recorded many times. The V call is TRBV28, the J call TRBJ1-6; 9 nucleotides agree with TRBD1. The CDR3 is 15 residues long. Germline values: CDR1 MDHEN, CDR2 SYDVKM. With V trimmed by 2 bases and J by 8 bases, 4 bases remained unmatched. The CDR3 is CASSLTGQGYSPLHF. CDR3 DNA: TGTGCCAGCAGTTTAACCGGACAGGGGTATTCACCCCTCCACTTT. The full variable domain, in which reference TRBV28 and TRBJ1-6 provide the parts outside the CDR3, is DVKVTQSSRYLVKRTGEKVFLECVQDMDHENMFWYRQDPGLGLRLIYFSYDVKMKEKGDIPEGYSVSREKKERFSLILESASTNQTSMYLCASSLTGQGYSPLHFGNGTRLTVT.

This clonotype has more than one count but fewer than ten. This chain uses TRBV19 with TRBJ2-2; unclear D gene. CDR1 LNHDA and CDR2 SQIVND come from the germline V gene (reference sequence). This CDR3 has 12 amino acids. V dropped 6 bases and J dropped 6 bases, with 8 bases sitting between them. CDR3 amino acids: CASSNVPGELFF. The DNA for the CDR3 is TGTGCCAGTAGCAACGTTCCCGGGGAGCTGTTTTTT.

This clonotype has more than one count but fewer than ten. This chain joins TRBV18 and TRBJ1-1, with D perhaps TRBD1 (6 bases). Germline CDR1 is KGHSH and CDR2 is LQKENI. The CDR3 covers 15 residues. V lost 3 bases, J lost 0 bases, and 11 bases lay in between. This CDR3 is CASSPQQGMNTEAFF. The CDR3 DNA reads TGTGCCAGCTCACCTCAACAGGGTATGAACACTGAAGCTTTCTTT.

The rearrangement joins TRBV12-3 or TRBV12-4 to TRBJ2-3, with D unresolved. This CDR3 is 14 amino acids long. The V gene lost 5 bases and the J gene lost 0 bases, with 9 bases spanning the gap. CDR3 amino acids: CASSPARSTDTQYF. The DNA for the CDR3 is TGTGCCAGCAGTCCGGCCAGGAGCACAGATACGCAGTATTTT.

The chain employs TRBV7-9 and TRBJ2-7, with D perhaps matching TRBD2 (6 bases). The CDR3 runs to 15 residues. CDR1 and CDR2 from the germline V gene are SEHNR and FQNEAQ (reference sequence). The V and J ends lost 2 bases and 0 bases respectively, with 11 bases between them. The DNA for the CDR3 is TGTGCCAGCAGCTTAATGAGCGGGCCCTCCTACGAGCAGTACTTC. Protein: CASSLMSGPSYEQYF.